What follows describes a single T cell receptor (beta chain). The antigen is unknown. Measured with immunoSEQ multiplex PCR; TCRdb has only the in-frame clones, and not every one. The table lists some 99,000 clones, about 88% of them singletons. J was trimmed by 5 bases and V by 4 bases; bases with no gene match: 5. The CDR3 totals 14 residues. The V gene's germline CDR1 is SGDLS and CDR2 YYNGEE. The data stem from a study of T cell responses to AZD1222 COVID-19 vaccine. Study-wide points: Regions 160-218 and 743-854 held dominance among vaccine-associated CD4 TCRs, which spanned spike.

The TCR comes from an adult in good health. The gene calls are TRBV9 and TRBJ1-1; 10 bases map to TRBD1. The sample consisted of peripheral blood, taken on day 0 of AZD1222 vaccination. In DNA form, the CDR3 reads TGTGCCAGCAGCCGGGGGACAGGGGATACTGAAGCTTTCTTT. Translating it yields CASSRGTGDTEAFF.